This TCR beta chain comes out of a study of T cell responses to AZD1222 COVID-19 vaccine. The V and J ends lost 0 bases and 2 bases respectively, with 16 bases between them. CDR3 length equals 17 residues. Germline CDR1 LGHDT, CDR2 YNNKEL (reference sequence). Method: immunoSEQ multiplex PCR; TCRdb's copy keeps in-frame clones and lacks some. The listing contains over 140,000 clones. The TCR originated in an adult in good health. The chain uses TRBV3-1 (or the pseudogene TRBV3-2) and TRBJ2-5; weak D call: TRBD2 (7 bases). Material: peripheral blood. In nucleotides, the CDR3 is TGTGCCAGCAGCCAAGATCAGAGGAGGGGGGGGCAAGAGACCCAGTACTTC. Protein sequence: CASSQDQRRGGQETQYF.